This T cell receptor (beta chain) was observed in a study of blood T cell repertoires in COVID-19. The germline V gene encodes CDR1 ENHRY and CDR2 SYGVKD. The CDR3 sequence is 14 residues long. V was cut by 3 bases and J by 5 bases, with 8 bases left in between. Assay: immunoSEQ multiplex PCR; the TCRdb copy retains only in-frame clones and omits some. The sample carries 62,000 or so clones, approximately 80% recorded once. The receptor was isolated from a man in his sixties with COVID-19, enrolled during active disease. The sequenced material came from peripheral blood. The chain recombines TRBV10-3 with TRBJ1-6; D not resolved. CDR3 sequence reads: CAISDGRNNSPLHF. The CDR3 coding sequence is TGTGCCATCAGTGATGGGCGAAATAATTCACCCCTCCACTTT.